The source of this TCR beta chain is a study of blood T cell repertoires in COVID-19. In the study overall: Acute and convalescent COVID-19 specimens originated in the United States, Italy and Spain.

This clone showed up just once. Repertoires were generated with immunoSEQ multiplex PCR, while TCRdb's copy carries only in-frame clones and drops some. This sample has more than 250,000 clones; around 88% occur once, and the top ten carry approximately 1.2%. The germline V gene has CDR1 LGHNA and CDR2 YNFKEQ. Trimming cost V 0 bases and J 0 bases, with 12 bases left between them. This CDR3 has 16 residues. Participants spanned ages about 18 to 95 years and resided in roughly 22 US areas. This TCR came from a middle-aged woman with acute COVID-19. The J gene is TRBJ2-7, the V gene TRBV4-2; TRBD2 might be the D (6 bases). The source material was PBMCs or T cells enriched from blood (not recorded which). The CDR3 DNA is TGTGCCAGCAGCCAAGATGGGACGGGAGCCTCCTACGAGCAGTACTTC. Protein product: CASSQDGTGASYEQYF.